The clone carrying this TCR beta chain was counted a few times. The sample comes from a study of beta chain features in type 1 diabetes. What was sequenced were expressed TCRB transcripts, since all of the isolated RNA had been reverse transcribed. The assay was immunoSEQ multiplex PCR, and TCRdb's table has in-frame clones only and misses some. In the table there are about 150,000 clones, roughly 9% of which are singletons. Trimming removed 3 bases from V and 5 bases from J, with 10 bases in between. CDR1 is LNHDA, CDR2 SQIVND, per germline (reference sequence). The CDR3 totals 14 residues. A single heparinised draw of 95 to 150 mL on average was taken per donor.

The source material was central memory CD4+ T cells from blood. The source is a woman in her late teens or twenties in good health. This chain connects TRBV19 to TRBJ2-2; no firm D call. The CDR3 DNA reads TGTGCCAGTAGTATCGAGTCCCGGACCGGGGAGCTGTTTTTT. It specifies CASSIESRTGELFF.